Listed below are T cell receptor beta chains from one sample, sequenced in a study of OX40 agonist ivuxolimab in advanced cancers. Libraries were prepared by immunoSEQ multiplex PCR; TCRdb keeps only in-frame clonotypes and omits some of them. Among about 83,000 clones listed, about 86% were seen once. The specimen comprised CD4+ or CD8+ T cells sorted from blood, sampled in a trial of the OX40 agonist ivuxolimab. Source of these receptors: an adult with an advanced solid tumor such as melanoma, head and neck, liver or kidney cancer. Both conserved end residues are part of each CDR3. D genes are given only for firm matches. The size of a clone is reported for some rows only, either as once, few or many, or as a class for expanded clones.

V gene	J gene	clone size	D gene	CDR3 DNA	CDR3 protein
TRBV7-9	TRBJ1-4	NA	TRBD1	TGTGCCAGCAGCCTTCTCTTTAGACAGGGGCGAGAAAAACTGTTTTTT	CASSLLFRQGREKLFF
TRBV4-2	TRBJ2-4	NA	NA	TGTGCCAGCAGCCAAGGGGGACAAAACATTCAGTACTTC	CASSQGGQNIQYF
TRBV5-5	TRBJ2-1	once	NA	TGTGCCAGCAGCTTTGTATCAGGGGGGTACAATGAGCAGTTCTTC	CASSFVSGGYNEQFF
TRBV11-2	TRBJ2-2	NA	TRBD1	TGTGCCAGCAGCCTAACAGGGGCCGGGGAGCTGTTTTTT	CASSLTGAGELFF
TRBV19	TRBJ2-2	NA	TRBD1	TGTGCCAGTAGTCCAGGGACAGGGACCGGGGAGCTGTTTTTT	CASSPGTGTGELFF
TRBV9	TRBJ1-1	few	NA	TGTGCCAGCAGCGTAGAGGCAGGGCATCTGAACACTGAAGCTTTCTTT	CASSVEAGHLNTEAFF
TRBV19	TRBJ2-5	NA	NA	TGTGCCAGTAGAAAAGGGGTGGACCAGGAGACCCAGTACTTC	CASRKGVDQETQYF
TRBV11-1	TRBJ2-3	NA	TRBD2	TGTGCCAGCAGCTTAGCGACTAGCGGGGGGGCCACAGATACGCAGTATTTT	CASSLATSGGATDTQYF
TRBV19	TRBJ2-7	NA	TRBD1	TGTGCCAGTAGAAGTGGACAGGCAACCTACGAGCAGTACTTC	CASRSGQATYEQYF
TRBV5-1	TRBJ1-1	NA	TRBD1	TGCGCCAGCAGTCATACAGGGGGACCTGAAGCTTTCTTT	CASSHTGGPEAFF
TRBV2	TRBJ2-1	NA	NA	TGTGCCAGCAGTGAAGATGCAGGGCCTGAGCAGTTCTTC	CASSEDAGPEQFF
TRBV4-1	TRBJ1-5	NA	TRBD1	TGCGCCAGCAGCCAGATGGGACAGTATCAGCCCCAGCATTTT	CASSQMGQYQPQHF
TRBV27	TRBJ2-2	NA	TRBD2	TGTGCCAGCAGTTGGGCTAGCGGCGTCACCGGGGAGCTGTTTTTT	CASSWASGVTGELFF
TRBV19	TRBJ1-4	NA	TRBD1	TGTGCCAGTAGAACCGGGGGACAGGGCGCCGAAAAACTGTTTTTT	CASRTGGQGAEKLFF